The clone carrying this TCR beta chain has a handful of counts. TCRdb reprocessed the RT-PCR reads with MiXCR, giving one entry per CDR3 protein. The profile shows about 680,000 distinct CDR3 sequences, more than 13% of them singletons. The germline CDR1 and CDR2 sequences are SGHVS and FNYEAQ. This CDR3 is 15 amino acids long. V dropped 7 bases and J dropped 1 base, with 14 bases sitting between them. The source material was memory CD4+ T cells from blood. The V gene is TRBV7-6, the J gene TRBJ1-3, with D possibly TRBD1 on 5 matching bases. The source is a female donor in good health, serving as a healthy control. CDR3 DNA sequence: TGTGCCAGCACCTTCGCCCAGGGATCTGGAAACACCATATATTTT. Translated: CASTFAQGSGNTIYF.